One and the same sample provided the 25 T cell receptor beta chains below, sequenced in a study of identical twins. TCRdb itself ran the 5' RACE reads through MiXCR, one entry per CDR3 protein. The data show about 790,000 distinct CDR3 sequences, around a sixth seen once. Another study also made use of these data, one on T cells expressing NK-cell markers.

Sequences were obtained from PBMCs. Receptors originate from a woman aged 18-29 years in good health.

This chain joins TRBV12-3 or TRBV12-4 and TRBJ1-5; TRBD1 might be the D (6 bases). V lost 7 bases to trimming and J lost 1 base, with 14 bases between them. There are 15 residues in the CDR3. CDR3 amino acids: CASTKGEVSNQPQHF. CDR3 in DNA: TGTGCCAGCACCAAGGGGGAGGTCAGCAATCAGCCCCAGCATTTT.

This clonotype turned up a few times. V gene TRBV20-1 combines with J gene TRBJ1-6, with D tentatively TRBD1 (5 bases). The CDR3 is 15 amino acids. CDR1 is DFQATT and CDR2 is SNEGSKA in the germline V gene (reference sequence). The V end lost 0 bases, the J end lost 9 bases, and 15 bases lay between the germline ends. CDR3 DNA sequence: TGCAGTGCTAGAGATCTGGGTGTCACAGGTTCACCCCTCCACTTT. It translates to CSARDLGVTGSPLHF.

The CDR3 spells CSARDPTSVQWGPYNEQFF. CDR3 bases: TGCAGTGCTAGAGATCCGACTAGCGTTCAATGGGGACCTTACAATGAGCAGTTCTTC. J is TRBJ2-1 and V is TRBV20-1; 8 bases are shared with TRBD2. CDR3 length: 19 residues. Germline CDR1 DFQATT, CDR2 SNEGSKA (reference sequence). Unmatched junction bases numbered 17, after V lost 0 bases and J lost 4 bases.

A few counts support this clonotype. J is TRBJ2-3 and V is TRBV20-1; D is perhaps TRBD2 (6 bases). Germline V gene sequence: CDR1 DFQATT, CDR2 SNEGSKA (reference sequence). The CDR3 runs to 13 residues. Trimming left V 6 bases short and J 4 bases short, with 14 bases between. CDR3 sequence (DNA): TGCAGTGCCCGGAGCGGGTCGCCAGATACGCAGTATTTT. Translating it yields CSARSGSPDTQYF.

In its sample, this clonotype was seen a few times. The V gene is TRBV29-1, the J gene TRBJ2-5; 15 bases line up with TRBD2. Trimming removed 8 bases from V and 5 bases from J; junction bases left unmatched: 12. CDR1 is SQVTM, CDR2 ANQGSEA, per germline. The CDR3 has 16 amino acids. The chain's CDR3 is CSSKGTSGGFGETQYF. DNA for the CDR3: TGCAGCTCGAAGGGGACTAGCGGGGGGTTTGGGGAGACCCAGTACTTC.

The chain has TRBV7-9 and TRBJ2-3, with TRBD2 matching over 8 bases. After removal of 1 base from V and 6 bases from J, the junction contained 9 bases not matched to a gene. Germline V gene sequence: CDR1 SEHNR, CDR2 FQNEAQ (reference sequence). The CDR3 has 16 residues. The CDR3 sequence: CASSLGGAGDEDTQYF. The CDR3 coding sequence is TGTGCCAGCAGCTTAGGTGGAGCGGGGGATGAGGATACGCAGTATTTT.

This clonotype has just a few counts. V is TRBV11-2 and J is TRBJ2-7; D call uncertain. V lost 2 bases, J lost 3 bases, and 11 bases lay in between. Germline assignment: CDR1 SGHAT and CDR2 FQNNGV. The CDR3 loop spans 14 amino acids. This chain's CDR3 is CASSLIGGGYEQYF. The CDR3 bases are TGTGCCAGCAGCTTAATAGGCGGTGGCTACGAGCAGTACTTC.

The chain combines TRBV7-2 with TRBJ1-5, with 10 positions matching TRBD1. The CDR3 runs to 15 residues. Germline values: CDR1 SGHTA, CDR2 FQGNSA. V lost 4 bases to trimming and J lost 6 bases; unmatched junction nucleotides: 6. CDR3 sequence reads: CASSSGTGAGQPQHF. In DNA, the CDR3 is TGTGCCAGCAGCTCCGGGACAGGGGCGGGTCAGCCCCAGCATTTT.

The V and J genes are TRBV6-1 and TRBJ1-1, with D possibly TRBD1 on 6 matching bases. Germline-derived CDR1 and CDR2 are MNHNS and SASEGT. Trimming cost V 9 bases and J 4 bases, with 15 bases left between them. This CDR3 spans 13 amino acids. The CDR3 DNA reads TGTGCCAGTACCTACAGGGAGACCACTGAAGCTTTCTTT. This sequence encodes CASTYRETTEAFF.

This clonotype was seen a handful of times. The chain has TRBV5-1 and TRBJ2-7; D is uncertain. V was cut by 4 bases and J by 0 bases, with 8 bases left in between. The germline V gene has CDR1 SGHRS and CDR2 YFSETQ. This CDR3 is built from 13 residues. In nucleotides, the CDR3 is TGCGCCAGCAGCGTACAGAACTCCTACGAGCAGTACTTC. It specifies CASSVQNSYEQYF.

This clonotype was recorded once. The J gene is TRBJ2-2, the V gene TRBV3-1; 10 nucleotides match TRBD2. In germline, CDR1 is LGHDT, CDR2 YNNKEL (reference sequence). The CDR3 extends over 16 amino acids. V was pared by 2 bases and J by 6 bases, with 6 bases of the junction left unmatched. The CDR3: CASSQSHSGRSGELFF. The CDR3, as DNA: TGTGCCAGCAGCCAAAGCCATAGCGGGAGGTCCGGGGAGCTGTTTTTT.

The gene calls are TRBV7-2 and TRBJ2-1; TRBD2 matches at 10 bases. Trimming removed 5 bases from V and 5 bases from J; junction bases left unmatched: 6. Germline lookup yields CDR1 SGHTA and CDR2 FQGNSA. This CDR3 comprises 15 residues. For the CDR3, the DNA is TGTGCCAGCAGCCAGCGGGAGGGCCCCCACAATGAGCAGTTCTTC. Its protein product is CASSQREGPHNEQFF.

This chain links TRBV11-2 with TRBJ2-3; D may correspond to TRBD1 or TRBD2 (5 bases each). Germline assignment: CDR1 SGHAT and CDR2 FQNNGV. The CDR3 extends over 14 amino acids. V was trimmed by 4 bases and J by 4 bases, leaving 12 bases between them. The CDR3 sequence: CASSSSGPADTQYF. As DNA, the CDR3 is TGTGCCAGCAGCTCCTCGGGGCCCGCAGATACGCAGTATTTT.

V and J are TRBV20-1 and TRBJ1-3, with D unresolved. V was cut by 5 bases and J by 0 bases, with 8 bases left in between. CDR1 and CDR2 from the germline V gene are DFQATT and SNEGSKA (reference sequence). This CDR3 comprises 13 residues. As DNA, the CDR3 is TGCAGTGCTCATCGTACCTCTGGAAACACCATATATTTT. As protein: CSAHRTSGNTIYF.

The chain uses TRBV12-3 or TRBV12-4 and TRBJ2-1; 14 bases map to TRBD2. The ends lost 5 bases at V and 8 bases at J; junction bases unmatched: 8. The CDR3 runs to 16 residues. The CDR3 sequence: CASSPLTSGGGHEQFF. The CDR3, as DNA: TGTGCCAGCAGTCCACTGACTAGCGGGGGGGGTCATGAGCAGTTCTTC.

In its sample, this clonotype was seen a few times. The genes are TRBV6-5 and TRBJ2-2, with TRBD2 identical over 11 bases. The V gene end was trimmed by 0 bases and the J gene end by 5 bases; junction bases not matched to a gene: 5. The V gene's germline CDR1 is MNHEY and CDR2 SVGAGI. This CDR3 comprises 17 residues. CDR3 nucleotide sequence: TGTGCCAGCAGTTACTCGAAACTAGCGGGAGTTACCGGGGAGCTGTTTTTT. It translates to CASSYSKLAGVTGELFF.

The table lists this clonotype with a few counts. The chain is built from TRBV20-1 and TRBJ2-5, with 7 bases lining up with TRBD1. There are 15 residues in the CDR3. The germline gives CDR1 DFQATT, CDR2 SNEGSKA (reference sequence). Unmatched junction bases numbered 11, after V lost 2 bases and J lost 5 bases. The CDR3 reads CSARRSLGGRETQYF. The DNA for the CDR3 is TGCAGTGCTAGAAGATCGCTAGGGGGCCGGGAGACCCAGTACTTC.

This clonotype was seen a handful of times. The genes are TRBV12-3 or TRBV12-4 and TRBJ2-3; 12 positions match TRBD1. CDR3 length: 18 residues. With 2 bases clipped from V and 4 bases from J, the junction kept 10 bases outside the gene matches. The CDR3 is CASSLSWDRGRIPDTQYF. The CDR3 coding sequence is TGTGCCAGCAGTTTAAGTTGGGACAGGGGGCGCATCCCAGATACGCAGTATTTT.

This clonotype showed up just a few times. The genes are TRBV5-1 and TRBJ2-3, with TRBD2 identical over 8 bases. The germline V gene encodes CDR1 SGHRS and CDR2 YFSETQ. This CDR3 region has 17 residues. The V and J ends lost 1 base and 4 bases, in that order; junction bases with no gene match: 11. CDR3 DNA: TGCGCCAGCAGCTTGCAAGCGGGAGAAGGGTTTGCAGATACGCAGTATTTT. It translates to CASSLQAGEGFADTQYF.

This clonotype occurred a few times. This chain links TRBV29-1 with TRBJ2-3; the D is unclear. Germline CDR1 reads SQVTM; CDR2 reads ANQGSEA. This CDR3 region has 14 residues. Deletions cut 1 base from V and 2 bases from J, with 10 bases between. CDR3 amino acids: CSVEVRVFTDTQYF. The CDR3 nucleotides are TGCAGCGTTGAAGTTCGGGTATTCACAGATACGCAGTATTTT.

This clonotype has more than one count but fewer than ten. The chain has TRBV12-3 or TRBV12-4 and TRBJ1-2; D uncertain. Trimming left V 5 bases short and J 4 bases short, with 8 bases between. The CDR3 is 12 residues long. The CDR3 region is CASSDSVYGYTF. CDR3 sequence (DNA): TGTGCCAGCAGTGATTCGGTCTATGGCTACACCTTC.

The sample holds a few counts of this clonotype. The V call is TRBV12-3 or TRBV12-4, the J call TRBJ2-6, with D unclear. The CDR3 spans 13 residues. The V and J ends lost 7 bases and 4 bases respectively, with 8 bases between them. The CDR3 region has the DNA TGTGCCAGCAACAAAGGGGGGGCCAACGTCCTGACTTTC. Its translation: CASNKGGANVLTF.

The V call is TRBV12-3 or TRBV12-4, the J call TRBJ2-2, with 9 bases matching TRBD1. The CDR3 totals 16 residues. Trimming removed 5 bases from V and 5 bases from J; junction bases left unmatched: 9. CDR3 protein: CASSPTGTGRTGELFF. The CDR3 coding sequence is TGTGCCAGCAGTCCGACCGGGACAGGGCGTACCGGGGAGCTGTTTTTT.

This clonotype was observed a handful of times. V is TRBV7-3 and J is TRBJ2-6; D is unclear. V shed 1 base and J shed 0 bases, with 4 bases lying between them. This CDR3 has 15 amino acids. CDR1 and CDR2 from the germline V gene are SGHTA and FQGTGA. The CDR3 nucleotides read TGTGCCAGCAGCTTAATCGCCTCTGGGGCCAACGTCCTGACTTTC. Amino acids: CASSLIASGANVLTF.

There are a few counts of this clonotype. The chain uses TRBV29-1 and TRBJ2-3, with 13 bases fitting TRBD2. Germline V CDR1 and CDR2: SQVTM, ANQGSEA. The CDR3 is made up of 18 amino acids. The trim removed 6 bases at V and 3 bases at J, leaving 15 bases unmatched. CDR3 coding DNA: TGCAGCGTGGCCGGGACTAGCGGGACTCAGAAACCAACAGATACGCAGTATTTT. Its protein is CSVAGTSGTQKPTDTQYF.